The 11 T cell receptor beta chains below come from one sample, sequenced in a study of low-dose radiotherapy and immunotherapy resistance in tumors. Alpha- and beta-chain coverage of first-strand cDNA came from TRAV- and TRBV-specific primers. TCR amplification used roughly 18 PCR cycles, a constant-region primer and a V-primer adapter. In TCRdb, the reads were re-called with MiXCR into one record per CDR3 protein. The profile shows about 82,000 distinct CDR3 sequences, approximately 17% of them singletons. Time point of the sample: before trial treatment. Sequencing used PBMCs, obtained before treatment. These receptor sequences come from a male donor with prostate cancer.

There are a few counts of this clonotype. J is TRBJ1-1 and V is TRBV20-1; 9 positions agree with TRBD1. V trimming: 6 bases; J trimming: 3 bases; junction bases outside the gene matches: 8. The CDR3 is made up of 14 amino acids. The germline V gene encodes CDR1 DFQATT and CDR2 SNEGSKA (reference sequence). The CDR3 coding sequence is TGCAGTGCCCTATCGGACAGGGGCTACACTGAAGCTTTCTTT. Its translation: CSALSDRGYTEAFF.

This clonotype has ten or more counts. The chain is built from TRBV11-2 and TRBJ2-5; a possible D gene is TRBD2 (5 bases). Between the trimmed V and J ends, which lost 5 bases and 8 bases, there was a span of 18 bases. Germline CDR1 reads SGHAT; CDR2 reads FQNNGV. This CDR3 comprises 14 residues. The DNA for the CDR3 is TGTGCCAGCAGCGCAAACACGAACCGGGGAACCCAGTACTTC. Its translation: CASSANTNRGTQYF.

In this sample, this clonotype turned up many times. V usage is TRBV19 and J usage is TRBJ1-1; possibly TRBD1 for D (6 bases). The CDR3 totals 13 residues. Germline CDR1 is LNHDA and CDR2 is SQIVND (reference sequence). V lost 7 bases to trimming and J lost 5 bases, with 14 bases between them. CDR3 sequence reads: CASNLRGRTEAFF. The DNA for the CDR3 is TGTGCCAGTAACTTACGGGGGCGTACTGAAGCTTTCTTT.

This clonotype was seen ten or more times. The chain employs TRBV7-9 and TRBJ2-5; D remains ambiguous. Trimming cost V 6 bases and J 3 bases, with 14 bases left between them. Looked up from germline, CDR1 is SEHNR and CDR2 is FQNEAQ (reference sequence). This CDR3 comprises 14 residues. The CDR3 coding sequence is TGTGCCAGCAGTTCCCGGACGCAAAAAGAGACCCAGTACTTC. Its translation is CASSSRTQKETQYF.

This clonotype has only a few counts. The chain couples TRBV27 to TRBJ2-7; 13 bases align to TRBD2. CDR3 length equals 17 residues. The germline CDR1 and CDR2 sequences are MNHEY and SMNVEV (reference sequence). The ends lost 6 bases at V and 2 bases at J; junction bases unmatched: 10. Here the CDR3 DNA reads TGTGCCAGCAGGATGAAGGCGGGACTAGCGGGAACCTACGAGCAGTACTTC. Its protein product is CASRMKAGLAGTYEQYF.

In its sample, this clonotype was seen many times. V usage is TRBV20-1 and J usage is TRBJ1-2; 7 bases match TRBD1. Germline V CDR1 and CDR2: DFQATT, SNEGSKA (reference sequence). There are 14 residues in the CDR3. V trimming: 6 bases; J trimming: 3 bases; junction bases outside the gene matches: 10. The CDR3 DNA sequence: TGCAGTGCCAAACAGGGGCAGCGGGACTATGGCTACACCTTC. Translated: CSAKQGQRDYGYTF.

Comments on this clonotype: One junction end disagrees with the germline gene, perhaps due to a read error. The rearrangement links TRBV5-1 to TRBJ2-1; 10 nucleotides match TRBD1. This CDR3 is built from 14 residues. In germline, CDR1 is SGHRS, CDR2 YFSETQ. CDR3 bases: TGCGCCAGCAGCTACGGACAGGGGGGCTACGAGCCGTTCTTC. Translation: CASSYGQGGYEPFF.

This clonotype was counted a few times. The chain is built from TRBV5-1 and TRBJ2-7, with TRBD1 identical over 7 bases. Trimming removed 0 bases from V and 3 bases from J; junction bases left unmatched: 3. The CDR3 has 14 residues. From germline, CDR1 is SGHRS and CDR2 YFSETQ. CDR3 region: CASSLGGQSYEQYF. The CDR3 region has the DNA TGCGCCAGCAGCTTGGGGGGACAGAGCTACGAGCAGTACTTC.

This clonotype has ten or more counts. The V call is TRBV4-1, the J call TRBJ2-3; possible D gene TRBD2, 5 bases. This CDR3 has 16 amino acids. V lost 1 base and J 1 base, leaving 12 bases between the germline ends. CDR1 MGHRA and CDR2 YSYEKL come from the germline V gene. Here the CDR3 reads CASSQASRLGTDTQYF. CDR3 DNA: TGCGCCAGCAGCCAAGCTAGCAGGCTGGGCACAGATACGCAGTATTTT.

This clonotype has at least ten counts. The chain joins TRBV20-1 to TRBJ2-1, with a tentative D call TRBD2 (7 bases). This CDR3 spans 18 amino acids. The germline gives CDR1 DFQATT, CDR2 SNEGSKA (reference sequence). The germline V and J ends were trimmed by 0 bases and 0 bases, with 18 bases remaining between them. CDR3 bases: TGCAGTGCTAGAGAATGGGGGGGGCCCTACAGCTCCTACAATGAGCAGTTCTTC. It encodes CSAREWGGPYSSYNEQFF.

This clonotype was found many times. The V and J genes are TRBV28 and TRBJ1-5; the D gene is possibly TRBD1 (5 bases). Germline CDR1 is MDHEN and CDR2 is SYDVKM. V dropped 3 bases and J dropped 0 bases, with 18 bases sitting between them. CDR3 length: 18 amino acids. CDR3 loop: CASSFVRGAAHSNQPQHF. CDR3 coding DNA: TGTGCCAGCAGTTTTGTCCGTGGGGCAGCCCATAGCAATCAGCCCCAGCATTTT.